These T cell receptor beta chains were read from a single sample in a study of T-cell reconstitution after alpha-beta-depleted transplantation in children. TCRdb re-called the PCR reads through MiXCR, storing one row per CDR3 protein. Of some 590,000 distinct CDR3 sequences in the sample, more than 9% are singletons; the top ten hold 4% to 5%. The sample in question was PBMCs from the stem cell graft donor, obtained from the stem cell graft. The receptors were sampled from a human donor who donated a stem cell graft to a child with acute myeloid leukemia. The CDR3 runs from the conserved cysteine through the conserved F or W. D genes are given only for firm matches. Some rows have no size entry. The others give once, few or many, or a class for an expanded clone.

CATSDLEKSELFF | TGTGCCACCAGTGATTTGGAGAAGTCGGAGCTGTTTTTT | TRBJ2-2 | 13 | NA | many | TRBV24-1
CATSDPRRAGGPYNEQFF | TGTGCCACCAGTGACCCCCGGCGGGCGGGAGGGCCATACAATGAGCAGTTCTTC | TRBJ2-1 | 18 | TRBD2 | NA | TRBV24-1
CASNRLDEAFF | TGTGCCAGCAATCGACTGGATGAAGCTTTCTTT | TRBJ1-1 | 11 | NA | NA | TRBV12-3/TRBV12-4
CASRSSGRGLQPEQFF | TGTGCCAGCAGGAGTAGCGGGAGGGGACTTCAACCTGAGCAGTTCTTC | TRBJ2-1 | 16 | TRBD2 | many | TRBV12-3/TRBV12-4
CSARGLQSYEQYF | TGCAGCGCCCGCGGGTTGCAGTCCTACGAGCAGTACTTC | TRBJ2-7 | 13 | NA | few | TRBV20-1
CASSPRGLLEETQYF | TGTGCCAGCAGCCCCCGGGGGCTATTGGAAGAGACCCAGTACTTC | TRBJ2-5 | 15 | NA | NA | TRBV3-1
CSVTYRASYEQYF | TGCAGTGTTACGTACCGGGCCTCCTACGAGCAGTACTTC | TRBJ2-7 | 13 | NA | many | TRBV20-1
CASSPETGTEQYF | TGCGCCAGCAGCCCAGAGACCGGGACGGAGCAGTACTTC | TRBJ2-7 | 13 | NA | NA | TRBV5-1
CASSQWGGPGENIQYF | TGTGCCAGCAGCCAGTGGGGCGGCCCTGGGGAAAACATTCAGTACTTC | TRBJ2-4 | 16 | NA | many | TRBV4-2
CASSLEQAYKQYF | TGTGCCAGCAGCTTAGAACAGGCCTACAAGCAGTACTTC | TRBJ2-7 | 13 | NA | NA | TRBV7-9
CSASGARSYEQYF | TGCAGTGCTAGCGGAGCCCGCTCCTACGAGCAGTACTTC | TRBJ2-7 | 13 | NA | many | TRBV20-1
CASSQEAPGTGSTYEQYF | TGTGCCAGCAGCCAAGAGGCCCCCGGGACAGGCTCCACCTACGAGCAGTACTTC | TRBJ2-7 | 18 | TRBD1 | NA | TRBV4-2
CSAGGAGGGEYEFF | TGCAGTGCTGGAGGAGCGGGAGGAGGGGAGTATGAGTTCTTC | TRBJ2-1 | 14 | TRBD2 | NA | TRBV20-1
CASRLLGQGANYGYTF | TGTGCCAGCAGACTACTCGGACAGGGGGCGAACTATGGCTACACCTTC | TRBJ1-2 | 16 | TRBD1 | many | TRBV6-2/TRBV6-3
CASSFDKVYDEQFF | TGTGCCAGCAGCTTTGACAAGGTTTACGATGAGCAGTTCTTC | TRBJ2-1 | 14 | NA | few | TRBV5-6
CAGSRGPYEQYF | TGTGCCGGCAGCCGGGGTCCCTACGAGCAGTACTTC | TRBJ2-7 | 12 | NA | many | TRBV5-6
CSVIQGGHLSGANVLTF | TGCAGTGTAATTCAAGGGGGACACCTCTCTGGGGCCAACGTCCTGACTTTC | TRBJ2-6 | 17 | NA | NA | TRBV20-1
CASRDRSIYTF | TGTGCCAGCAGGGACAGGTCCATCTACACCTTC | TRBJ1-2 | 11 | TRBD1 | NA | TRBV6-4
CASSSQLVSNEQFF | TGTGCCAGCAGCTCCCAACTAGTAAGCAATGAGCAGTTCTTC | TRBJ2-1 | 14 | NA | few | TRBV7-3
CASSPLGLAGAAQYF | TGTGCCAGCAGCCCCCTGGGACTAGCGGGAGCGGCCCAGTACTTC | TRBJ2-5 | 15 | TRBD2 | few | TRBV7-3
CSGQGAYNQETQYF | TGCAGCGGACAGGGGGCCTATAACCAAGAGACCCAGTACTTC | TRBJ2-5 | 14 | TRBD1 | many | TRBV29-1
CSVDRGNEQFF | TGCAGCGTAGACAGGGGGAATGAGCAGTTCTTC | TRBJ2-1 | 11 | TRBD1 | many | TRBV29-1
CASTPIALRTGEQYF | TGCGCCAGCACCCCCATAGCCCTTCGCACGGGCGAGCAGTACTTC | TRBJ2-7 | 15 | NA | many | TRBV5-1
CASSLVGRDNEQFF | TGCGCCAGCAGCTTGGTAGGCCGCGACAATGAGCAGTTCTTC | TRBJ2-1 | 14 | NA | few | TRBV5-1
CASSLSPGVTYGYTF | TGTGCCAGCAGCTTATCGCCAGGGGTGACCTATGGCTACACCTTC | TRBJ1-2 | 15 | NA | NA | TRBV7-8
CATSGGQWNTEAFF | TGTGCCACCAGCGGGGGACAGTGGAACACTGAAGCTTTCTTT | TRBJ1-1 | 14 | TRBD1 | NA | TRBV15
CASSPTPMTRGGQETQYF | TGTGCCAGCAGTCCGACCCCAATGACTAGGGGGGGCCAAGAGACCCAGTACTTC | TRBJ2-5 | 18 | NA | NA | TRBV6-2/TRBV6-3
CAISDSKGQPNEKLFF | TGTGCCATCAGTGACTCGAAGGGACAGCCCAATGAAAAACTGTTTTTT | TRBJ1-4 | 16 | TRBD1 | NA | TRBV10-3
CATSWGPNTGELFF | TGTGCCACCAGTTGGGGGCCGAACACCGGGGAGCTGTTTTTT | TRBJ2-2 | 14 | NA | many | TRBV24-1